These T cell receptor beta chains were read from a single sample in a study of blood T cell repertoires in COVID-19. This table comes from immunoSEQ multiplex PCR, and its TCRdb copy is limited to in-frame clones, with some not included. The repertoire holds hundreds of thousands of clones, with around 88% as singletons. The sequenced sample was peripheral blood. Source of these receptors: a woman in her twenties or thirties who had recovered from COVID-19. Both conserved end residues are part of each CDR3. Each record gives: J gene, clone size, V gene, D gene, CDR3 DNA, CDR3 protein. The D gene is left open where the match is weak. For some rows the clone size is stated as once, few or many, or as a class when expanded; others skip it.

>TRBJ2-4|-|TRBV12-3/TRBV12-4|-
TGTGCCAGCAGTTTCGGGGGGCAAAACATTCAGTACTTC
CASSFGGQNIQYF
>TRBJ2-7|few|TRBV5-4|-
TGTGCCAGCAGTAGGCGGGAAAACTCCTACGAGCAGTACTTC
CASSRRENSYEQYF
>TRBJ2-7|-|TRBV29-1|TRBD1
TGCAGCGTTCACAGGGGGCTCGAGCAGTACTTC
CSVHRGLEQYF
>TRBJ1-3|once|TRBV4-2|TRBD1
TGTGCCAGCAGCCAAGTACAGGGGGAGCCGTCCGGAAACACCATATATTTT
CASSQVQGEPSGNTIYF
>TRBJ2-2|-|TRBV19|TRBD1
TGTGCCAGTAAGATGACAGGGGGTTGGACCGGGGAGCTGTTTTTT
CASKMTGGWTGELFF
>TRBJ2-7|-|TRBV11-2|TRBD1
TGTGCCAGCAGCTTCGGGACAGTTGCCTACGAGCAGTACTTC
CASSFGTVAYEQYF
>TRBJ1-2|-|TRBV4-1|-
TGCGCCAGCAGCAGGCGCCGGGGACTAAACTATGGCTACACCTTC
CASSRRRGLNYGYTF
>TRBJ2-5|-|TRBV15|TRBD2
TGTGCCACCAGCAGAGGCGAGACTAGCGGGGGCCTGCAAGAGACCCAGTACTTC
CATSRGETSGGLQETQYF
>TRBJ2-5|-|TRBV3-1/TRBV3-2|-
TGTGCCAGCAGCCAAGATTGGGCCCTCCCAAGGGAGACCCAGTACTTC
CASSQDWALPRETQYF
>TRBJ2-4|-|TRBV5-5|TRBD2
TGTGCCAGCAGCCTCGGACTAGCGGGGGGGCCGCGGGCCAAAAACATTCAGTACTTC
CASSLGLAGGPRAKNIQYF
>TRBJ1-1|once|TRBV3-1/TRBV3-2|TRBD1
TGTGCCAGCAGTCAGAACAGGGGGCTCACTGAAGCTTTCTTT
CASSQNRGLTEAFF
>TRBJ1-5|-|TRBV3-1/TRBV3-2|-
TGTGCCAGCAGCCCAAGAATGGGGAGGAGCAATCAGCCCCAGCATTTT
CASSPRMGRSNQPQHF
>TRBJ1-1|-|TRBV5-8|TRBD1
TGTGCCAGCAGCCCTACAGGGGAGCACACTGAAGCTTTCTTT
CASSPTGEHTEAFF